The clone carrying this T cell receptor (beta chain) occurred many times. The antigen is not known. This record belongs to a study of T-cell memory formation after mild COVID-19. The CDR3 runs to 15 residues. TCRdb redid the calling of the 5' RACE reads with MiXCR, one entry per CDR3 protein. This table has about 410,000 distinct CDR3 sequences, about a sixth appearing once. The study, taken as a whole, reports: That cross-reactive memory joined was suggested by some responding clones appearing in pre-infection memory. Second-wave clones that peaked on day 37 lacked confirmed SARS-CoV-2 specificity.

This receptor was obtained from a man aged 18 to 30 who had mild COVID-19 (a few samples of this study predate the infection). Cell type and time point are not known. V and J are TRBV21-1 and TRBJ2-7; no check of the table's D call, TRBD1, against the DNA was made. TRBV21-1 is termed a pseudogene. Material: PBMCs or a T cell subset sorted from them (not recorded which). The CDR3 DNA is TGTGCCAGCAAGGATTACGGGGGATCCTGCTACGAGCAGTACGTC. Protein product: CASKDYGGSCYEQYV.